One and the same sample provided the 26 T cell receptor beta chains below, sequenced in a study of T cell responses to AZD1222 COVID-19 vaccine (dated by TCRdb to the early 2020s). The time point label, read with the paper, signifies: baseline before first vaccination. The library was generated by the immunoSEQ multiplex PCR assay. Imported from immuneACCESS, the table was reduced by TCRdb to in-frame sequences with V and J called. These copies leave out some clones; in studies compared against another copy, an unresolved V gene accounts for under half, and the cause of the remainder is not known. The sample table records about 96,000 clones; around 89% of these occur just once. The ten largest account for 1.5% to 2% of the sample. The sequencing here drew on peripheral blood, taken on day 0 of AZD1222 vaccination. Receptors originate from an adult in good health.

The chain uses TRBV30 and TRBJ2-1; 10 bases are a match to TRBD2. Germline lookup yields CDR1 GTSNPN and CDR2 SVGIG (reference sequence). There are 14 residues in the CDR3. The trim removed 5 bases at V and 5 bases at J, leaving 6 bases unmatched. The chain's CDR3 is CAWFKRGGHNEQFF. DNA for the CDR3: TGTGCCTGGTTCAAGCGGGGGGGCCACAATGAGCAGTTCTTC.

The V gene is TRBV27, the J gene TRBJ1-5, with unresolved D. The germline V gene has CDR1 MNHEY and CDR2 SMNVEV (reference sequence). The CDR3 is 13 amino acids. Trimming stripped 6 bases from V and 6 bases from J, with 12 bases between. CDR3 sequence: CASSLQVTQPQHF. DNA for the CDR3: TGTGCCAGCAGCCTCCAGGTTACTCAGCCCCAGCATTTT.

The CDR3 region has the DNA TGCGCCAGCAGCCAATTACAAGGGAACTATGGCTACACCTTC. This gives the protein CASSQLQGNYGYTF. The V and J genes are TRBV4-1 and TRBJ1-2; D remains unclear. This CDR3 has 14 amino acids. Germline CDR1 reads MGHRA; CDR2 reads YSYEKL. Trimming took off 2 bases at V and 2 bases at J, with 9 bases between the two ends.

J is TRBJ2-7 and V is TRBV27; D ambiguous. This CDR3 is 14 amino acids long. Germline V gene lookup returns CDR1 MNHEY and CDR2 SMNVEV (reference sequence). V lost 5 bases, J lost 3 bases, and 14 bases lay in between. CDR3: CASSLDPWNYEQYF. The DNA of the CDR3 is TGTGCCAGCAGTCTGGACCCTTGGAACTACGAGCAGTACTTC.

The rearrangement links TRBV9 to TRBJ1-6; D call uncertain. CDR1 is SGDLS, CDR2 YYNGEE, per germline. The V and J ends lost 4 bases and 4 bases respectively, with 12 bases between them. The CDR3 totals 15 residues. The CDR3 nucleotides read TGTGCCAGCAGCCCTCGGGGAGAGTATAATTCACCCCTCCACTTT. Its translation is CASSPRGEYNSPLHF.

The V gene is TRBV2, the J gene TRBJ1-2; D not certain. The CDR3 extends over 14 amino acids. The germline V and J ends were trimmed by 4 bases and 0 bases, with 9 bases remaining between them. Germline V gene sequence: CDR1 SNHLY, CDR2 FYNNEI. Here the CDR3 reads CASSGTAPNYGYTF. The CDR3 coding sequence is TGTGCCAGCAGTGGTACGGCACCTAACTATGGCTACACCTTC.

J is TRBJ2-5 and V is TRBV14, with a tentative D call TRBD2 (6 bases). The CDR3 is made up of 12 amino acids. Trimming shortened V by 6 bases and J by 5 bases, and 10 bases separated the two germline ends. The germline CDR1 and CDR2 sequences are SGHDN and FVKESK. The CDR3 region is CASRGLGETQYF. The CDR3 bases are TGTGCCAGCAGGGGACTTGGGGAGACCCAGTACTTC.

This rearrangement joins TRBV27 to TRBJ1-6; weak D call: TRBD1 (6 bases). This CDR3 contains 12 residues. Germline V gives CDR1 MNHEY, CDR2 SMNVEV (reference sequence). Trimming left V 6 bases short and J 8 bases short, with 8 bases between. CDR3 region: CASRYRDSPLHF. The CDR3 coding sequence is TGTGCCAGCAGATACAGGGATTCACCCCTCCACTTT.

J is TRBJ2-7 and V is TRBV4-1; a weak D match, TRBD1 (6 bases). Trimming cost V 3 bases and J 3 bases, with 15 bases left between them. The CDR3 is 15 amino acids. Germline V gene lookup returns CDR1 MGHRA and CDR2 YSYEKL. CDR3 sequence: CASSHPNKGVYEQYF. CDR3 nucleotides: TGCGCCAGCAGCCACCCGAATAAGGGGGTCTACGAGCAGTACTTC.

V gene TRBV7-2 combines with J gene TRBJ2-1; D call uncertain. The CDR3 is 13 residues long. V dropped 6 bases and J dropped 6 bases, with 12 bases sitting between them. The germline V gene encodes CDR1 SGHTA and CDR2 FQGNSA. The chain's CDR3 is CASRLTVGNEQFF. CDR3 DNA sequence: TGTGCCAGCAGATTAACGGTAGGCAATGAGCAGTTCTTC.

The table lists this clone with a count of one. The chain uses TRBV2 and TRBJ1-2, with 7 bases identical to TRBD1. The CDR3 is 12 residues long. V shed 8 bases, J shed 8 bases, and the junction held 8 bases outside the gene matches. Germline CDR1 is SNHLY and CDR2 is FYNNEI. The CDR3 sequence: CASGDSVRGYTF. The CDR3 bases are TGTGCCAGCGGGGACAGCGTAAGGGGCTACACCTTC.

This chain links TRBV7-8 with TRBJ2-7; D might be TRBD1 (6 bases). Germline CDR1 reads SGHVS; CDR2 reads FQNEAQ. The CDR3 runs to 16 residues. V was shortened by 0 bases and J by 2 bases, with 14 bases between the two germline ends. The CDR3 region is CASSLAWGHLPYEQYF. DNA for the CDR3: TGTGCCAGCAGCTTAGCTTGGGGACACCTACCCTACGAGCAGTACTTC.

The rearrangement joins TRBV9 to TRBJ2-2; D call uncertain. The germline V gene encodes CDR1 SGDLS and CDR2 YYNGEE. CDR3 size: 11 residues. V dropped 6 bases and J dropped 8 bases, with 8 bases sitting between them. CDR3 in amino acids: CASTSTGELFF. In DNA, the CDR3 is TGTGCCAGCACCTCCACAGGGGAGCTGTTTTTT. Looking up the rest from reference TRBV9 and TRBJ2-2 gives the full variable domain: DSGVTQTPKHLITATGQRVTLRCSPRSGDLSVYWYQQSLDQGLQFLIQYYNGEERAKGNILERFSAQQFPDLHSELNLSSLELGDSALYFCASTSTGELFFGEGSRLTVL.

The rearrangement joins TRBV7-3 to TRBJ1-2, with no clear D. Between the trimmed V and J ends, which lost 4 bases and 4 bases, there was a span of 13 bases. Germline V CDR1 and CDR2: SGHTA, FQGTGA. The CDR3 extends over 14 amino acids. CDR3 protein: CASSSSPVAYGYTF. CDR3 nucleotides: TGTGCCAGCAGCTCGAGCCCCGTGGCCTATGGCTACACCTTC.

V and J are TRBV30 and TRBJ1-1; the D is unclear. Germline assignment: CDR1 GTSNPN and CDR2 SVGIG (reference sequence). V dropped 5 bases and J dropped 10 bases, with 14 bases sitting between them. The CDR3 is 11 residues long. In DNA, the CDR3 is TGTGCCTGGGGCGCTGGGAGCGGAGCTTTCTTT. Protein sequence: CAWGAGSGAFF.

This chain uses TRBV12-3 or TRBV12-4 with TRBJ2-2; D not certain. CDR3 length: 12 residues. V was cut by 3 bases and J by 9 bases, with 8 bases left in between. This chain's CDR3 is CASSFIVRELFF. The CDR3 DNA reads TGTGCCAGCAGTTTCATAGTCCGGGAGCTGTTTTTT.

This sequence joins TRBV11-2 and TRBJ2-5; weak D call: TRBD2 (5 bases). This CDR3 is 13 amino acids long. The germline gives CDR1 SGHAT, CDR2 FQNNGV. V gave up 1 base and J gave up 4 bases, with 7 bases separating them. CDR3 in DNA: TGTGCCAGCAGCTTAGTTCGGGGAGAGACCCAGTACTTC. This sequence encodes CASSLVRGETQYF.

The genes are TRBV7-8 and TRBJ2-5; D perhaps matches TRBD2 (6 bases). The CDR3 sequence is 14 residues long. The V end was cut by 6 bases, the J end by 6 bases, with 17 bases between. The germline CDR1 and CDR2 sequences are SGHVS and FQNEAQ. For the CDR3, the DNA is TGTGCCAGCAGAGCCCGGGACTGGCTACAGACCCAGTACTTC. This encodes CASRARDWLQTQYF.

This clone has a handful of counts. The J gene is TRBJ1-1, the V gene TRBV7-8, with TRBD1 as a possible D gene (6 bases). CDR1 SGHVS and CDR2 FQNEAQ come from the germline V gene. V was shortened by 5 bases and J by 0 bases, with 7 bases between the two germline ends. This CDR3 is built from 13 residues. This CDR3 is CASSRTVNTEAFF. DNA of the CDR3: TGTGCCAGCAGCAGGACAGTGAACACTGAAGCTTTCTTT.

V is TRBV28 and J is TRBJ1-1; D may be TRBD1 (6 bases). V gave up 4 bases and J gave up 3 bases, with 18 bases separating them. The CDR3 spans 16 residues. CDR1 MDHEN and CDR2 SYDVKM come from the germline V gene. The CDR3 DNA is TGTGCCAGCAGTTCTACAGGGTTTCGATGGTACACTGAAGCTTTCTTT. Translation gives CASSSTGFRWYTEAFF.

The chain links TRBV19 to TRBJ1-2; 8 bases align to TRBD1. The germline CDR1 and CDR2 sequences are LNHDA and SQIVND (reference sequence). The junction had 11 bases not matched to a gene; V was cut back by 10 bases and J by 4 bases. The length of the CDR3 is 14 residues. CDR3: CATYPIGQGYGYTF. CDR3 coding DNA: TGTGCCACCTACCCAATCGGACAGGGCTATGGCTACACCTTC.

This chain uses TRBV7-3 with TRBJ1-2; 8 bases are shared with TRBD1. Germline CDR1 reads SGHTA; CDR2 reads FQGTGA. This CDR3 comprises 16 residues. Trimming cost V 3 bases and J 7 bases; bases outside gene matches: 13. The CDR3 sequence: CASSLTPRTGRGGYTF. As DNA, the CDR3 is TGTGCCAGCAGCTTGACGCCAAGGACAGGGCGTGGTGGCTACACCTTC.

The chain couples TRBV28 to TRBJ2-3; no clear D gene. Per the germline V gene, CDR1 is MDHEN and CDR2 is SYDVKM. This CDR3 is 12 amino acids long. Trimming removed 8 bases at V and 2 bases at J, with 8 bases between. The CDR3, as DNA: TGTGCCAGCGTGACCCACACAGATACGCAGTATTTT. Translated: CASVTHTDTQYF.

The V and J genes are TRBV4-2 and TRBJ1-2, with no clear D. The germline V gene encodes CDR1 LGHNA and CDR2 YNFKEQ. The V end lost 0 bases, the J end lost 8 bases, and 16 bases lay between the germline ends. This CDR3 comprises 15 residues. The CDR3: CASSQDEGLRQGYTF. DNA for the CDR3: TGTGCCAGCAGCCAAGATGAAGGGTTACGTCAGGGCTACACCTTC.

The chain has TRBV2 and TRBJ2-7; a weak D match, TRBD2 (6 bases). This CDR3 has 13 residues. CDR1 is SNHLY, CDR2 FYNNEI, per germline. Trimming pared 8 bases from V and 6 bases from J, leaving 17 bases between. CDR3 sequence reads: CASREGGRREQYF. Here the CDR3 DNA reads TGTGCCAGCCGCGAAGGAGGGCGGCGCGAGCAGTACTTC.

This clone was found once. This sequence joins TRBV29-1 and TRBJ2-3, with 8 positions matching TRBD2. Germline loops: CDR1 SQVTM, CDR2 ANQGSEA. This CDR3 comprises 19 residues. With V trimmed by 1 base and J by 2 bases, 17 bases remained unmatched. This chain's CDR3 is CSVEGFSVGSGDYTDTQYF. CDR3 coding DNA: TGCAGCGTTGAAGGTTTCTCAGTGGGTAGCGGGGATTACACAGATACGCAGTATTTT.